The clone carrying this TCR beta chain was counted a single time. What it binds is unknown. These data come from a study of blood T cells in healthy people across ages. General study results and limits: Whereas aged donors had fewer naive CD4+ cells, long-lived donors had more of them and higher diversity.

Healthy individuals of Caucasian origin from Russia, aged roughly 6 to 95, served as donors. The authors ran a second PCR of roughly 6 to 12 cycles using a sample-barcoded 5' primer and a J-beta primer mix. MiXCR, applied by TCRdb to the 5' RACE reads, yields one record per CDR3 protein. The data show 1,800,000 or so distinct CDR3 sequences, roughly two fifths seen once. Germline CDR1 is SGHDN and CDR2 is FVKESK. This CDR3 contains 14 residues. V lost 4 bases to trimming and J lost 3 bases, with 11 bases between them. Material for sequencing was blood. The J gene is TRBJ2-3, the V gene TRBV14; weak D call: TRBD1 (6 bases). The source is a human donor in good health. The CDR3 nucleotides read TGTGCCAGCAGCCCCCAGGGGTGGACAGATACGCAGTATTTT. Its translation: CASSPQGWTDTQYF.